This T cell receptor (beta chain) is from a study of blood T cell repertoires in COVID-19. About the research overall: T cells, B-cell-depleted T cells, or PBMCs supplied cDNA or gDNA.

Seattle patients were enrolled during active infection and followed longitudinally. V gave up 3 bases and J gave up 1 base, with 7 bases separating them. Germline CDR1 SGDLS, CDR2 YYNGEE. CDR3 length equals 13 residues. Original processing notes: By means of reference gene primer amplification, nucleated cell counts were estimated. Generated by immunoSEQ multiplex PCR, the TCRdb table keeps only in-frame clones and is missing some. V and J calls plus clone size are reproduced from that table; the DNA served to infer D and trimming. The sample comprises around 250,000 clones, nearly 90% of which are singletons, and 2.1% rests with the top ten.

This TCR was sampled from a woman aged 60-70 years with COVID-19, enrolled during active disease. Material for sequencing was peripheral blood. V is TRBV9 and J is TRBJ1-1; the D gene is possibly TRBD1 (6 bases). CDR3 DNA: TGTGCCAGCAGCGAGGGACAGAACACTGAAGCTTTCTTT. Protein: CASSEGQNTEAFF. Full variable domain (remainder filled in from reference TRBV9 and TRBJ1-1): DSGVTQTPKHLITATGQRVTLRCSPRSGDLSVYWYQQSLDQGLQFLIQYYNGEERAKGNILERFSAQQFPDLHSELNLSSLELGDSALYFCASSEGQNTEAFFGQGTRLTVV.